The T cell receptor beta chain described here comes from a study of blood T cells in healthy people across ages. This clonotype was detected ten times or more. The antigen is not known. A second PCR, run for roughly 7 to 11 cycles, used a sample-barcoded 5' primer plus a J-beta primer mix. Using its own MiXCR run on the 5' RACE reads, TCRdb lists one record per CDR3 protein. The profile covers 850,000 to 950,000 distinct CDR3 sequences, with roughly 26% appearing a single time and about 18% taken by the ten largest. The donors, healthy Caucasians from Russia, were aged roughly 6 to 95. Findings and limits, study-wide: Age advanced and TCR beta diversity per million T cells fell, roughly linearly.

CDR3 size: 10 residues. V shed 4 bases and J shed 3 bases, with 3 bases lying between them. The germline V gene encodes CDR1 SQVTM and CDR2 ANQGSEA. The rearrangement links TRBV29-1 to TRBJ2-5; no reliable D call. This TCR derives from an elderly woman in good health. Sequencing input: blood. The CDR3 spells CSVGEETQYF. The DNA of the CDR3 is TGCAGCGTTGGAGAAGAGACCCAGTACTTC. Filled out from reference TRBV29-1 and TRBJ2-5, the complete variable domain reads SAVISQKPSRDICQRGTSLTIQCQVDSQVTMMFWYRQQPGQSLTLIATANQGSEATYESGFVIDKFPISRPNLTFSTLTVSNMSPEDSSIYLCSVGEETQYFGPGTRLLVL.